This T cell receptor (beta chain) was captured by sequencing in a study of human T cells and chemical hapten exposure. There are 13 residues in the CDR3. The V gene lost 3 bases and the J gene lost 4 bases, with 7 bases spanning the gap. This clonotype was picked up a small number of times. Time point specified: healthy volunteer bleed at 2 weeks. Whole blood, unfractionated, served as the material for total RNA extraction. Original processing methods: 96,000 or so TCRs per sample was the median, with a range of roughly 23,224 to 750,000. TCRdb re-analysed the RACE reads in MiXCR, keeping a single row per CDR3 protein. The V and J calls come from TCRdb's annotation, not from the publication. The profile shows about 130,000 distinct CDR3 sequences, more than 7.5% of them singletons.

The receptor comes from a male donor in good health. Some clones in this sample may be carry-over from other donors' samples. Sequencing was performed on whole blood. The chain is built from TRBV12-3 or TRBV12-4 and TRBJ1-5; D is ambiguous. CDR3 amino acids: CASSLTPNQPQHF. As DNA, the CDR3 is TGTGCCAGCAGTTTGACACCTAATCAGCCCCAGCATTTT.